Sequencing of this T cell receptor beta chain was carried out in a study of blood T cell repertoires in COVID-19. The data were produced by immunoSEQ multiplex PCR, yet TCRdb's version contains in-frame clones alone and is incomplete. Of approximately 180,000 clones in the sample, 75% to 90% were seen once. The CDR3 has 13 amino acids. Trimming cost V 7 bases and J 6 bases, with 14 bases left between them. The source is a woman between 40 and 50 years old with COVID-19, enrolled during active disease. The sample was peripheral blood. This chain connects TRBV12-3 or TRBV12-4 to TRBJ2-3, with TRBD1 as a possible D gene (5 bases). The CDR3 DNA is TGTGCCAGCAACCCATGGGGCCCGGATACGCAGTATTTT. Amino acids: CASNPWGPDTQYF.